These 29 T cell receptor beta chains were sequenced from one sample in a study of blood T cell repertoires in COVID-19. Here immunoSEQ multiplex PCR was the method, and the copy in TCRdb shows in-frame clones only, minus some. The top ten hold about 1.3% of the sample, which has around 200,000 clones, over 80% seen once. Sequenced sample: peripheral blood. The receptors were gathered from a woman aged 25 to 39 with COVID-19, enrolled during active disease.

The CDR3 DNA is TGTGCCAGTAGTATGGGGACAGGGGCTGAAGCTTTCTTT. This sequence encodes CASSMGTGAEAFF. The chain has TRBV19 and TRBJ1-1; TRBD1 matches 10 bases. The junction had 1 base not matched to a gene; V was cut back by 3 bases and J by 6 bases. Germline-derived CDR1 and CDR2 are LNHDA and SQIVND (reference sequence). CDR3 length: 13 amino acids.

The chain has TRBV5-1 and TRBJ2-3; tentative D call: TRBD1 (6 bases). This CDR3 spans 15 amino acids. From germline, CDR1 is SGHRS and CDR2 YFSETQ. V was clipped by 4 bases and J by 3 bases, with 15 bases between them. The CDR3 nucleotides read TGCGCCAGCAGCGAACAGGGTGTGAGTACAGATACGCAGTATTTT. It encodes CASSEQGVSTDTQYF.

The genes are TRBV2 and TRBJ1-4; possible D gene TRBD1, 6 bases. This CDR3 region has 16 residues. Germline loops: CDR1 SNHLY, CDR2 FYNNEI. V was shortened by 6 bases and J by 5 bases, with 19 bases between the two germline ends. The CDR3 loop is CASRATRTGTNEKLFF. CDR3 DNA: TGTGCCAGCAGGGCCACTAGGACGGGGACAAATGAAAAACTGTTTTTT.

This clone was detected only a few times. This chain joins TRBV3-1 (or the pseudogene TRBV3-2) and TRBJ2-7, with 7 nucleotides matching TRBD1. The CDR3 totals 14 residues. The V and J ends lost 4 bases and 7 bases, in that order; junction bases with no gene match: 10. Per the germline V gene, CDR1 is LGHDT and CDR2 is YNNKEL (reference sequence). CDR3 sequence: CASSPTGYLGEQYF. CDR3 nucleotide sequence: TGTGCCAGCAGCCCGACAGGGTATCTGGGGGAGCAGTACTTC.

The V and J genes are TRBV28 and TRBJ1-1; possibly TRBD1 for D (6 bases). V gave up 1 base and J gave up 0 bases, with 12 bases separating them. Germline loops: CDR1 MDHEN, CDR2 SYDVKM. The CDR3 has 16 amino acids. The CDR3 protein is CASSLSTGPLNTEAFF. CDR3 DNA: TGTGCCAGCAGTTTATCAACAGGGCCTCTGAACACTGAAGCTTTCTTT.

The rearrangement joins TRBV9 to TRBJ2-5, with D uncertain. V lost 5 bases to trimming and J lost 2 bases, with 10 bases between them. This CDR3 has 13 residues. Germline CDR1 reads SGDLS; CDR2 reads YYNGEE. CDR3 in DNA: TGTGCCAGCAGTCCTACGCGGCAAGAGACCCAGTACTTC. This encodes CASSPTRQETQYF.

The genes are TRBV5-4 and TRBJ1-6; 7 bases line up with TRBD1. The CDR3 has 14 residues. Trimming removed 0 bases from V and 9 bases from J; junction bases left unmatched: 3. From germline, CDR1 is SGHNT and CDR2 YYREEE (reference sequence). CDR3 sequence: CASSLGQGGSPLHF. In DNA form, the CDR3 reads TGTGCCAGCAGCTTGGGACAGGGAGGTTCACCCCTCCACTTT.

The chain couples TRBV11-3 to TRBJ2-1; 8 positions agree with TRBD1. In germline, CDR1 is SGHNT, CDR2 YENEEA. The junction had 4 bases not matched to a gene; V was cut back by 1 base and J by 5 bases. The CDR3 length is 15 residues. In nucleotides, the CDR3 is TGTGCCAGCAGCTTAGGGACAGGGATCCACAATGAGCAGTTCTTC. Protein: CASSLGTGIHNEQFF.

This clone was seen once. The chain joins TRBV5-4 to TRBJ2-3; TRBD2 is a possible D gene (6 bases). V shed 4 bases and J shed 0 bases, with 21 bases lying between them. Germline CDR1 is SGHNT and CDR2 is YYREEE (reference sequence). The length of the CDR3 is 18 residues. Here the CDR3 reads CASSGMKGTSPSTDTQYF. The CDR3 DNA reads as TGTGCCAGCAGCGGTATGAAAGGGACTTCTCCTAGCACAGATACGCAGTATTTT.

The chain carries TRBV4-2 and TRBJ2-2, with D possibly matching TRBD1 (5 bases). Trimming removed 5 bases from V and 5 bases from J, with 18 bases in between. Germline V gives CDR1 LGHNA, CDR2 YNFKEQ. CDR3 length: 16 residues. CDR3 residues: CASSARAGAGTGELFF. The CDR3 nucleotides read TGTGCCAGCAGCGCCCGAGCTGGGGCAGGGACCGGGGAGCTGTTTTTT.

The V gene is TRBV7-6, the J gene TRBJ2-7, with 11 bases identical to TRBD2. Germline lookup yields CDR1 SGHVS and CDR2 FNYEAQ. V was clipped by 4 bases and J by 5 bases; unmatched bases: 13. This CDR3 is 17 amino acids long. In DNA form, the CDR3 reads TGTGCCAGCAGCTCAACACCTCCGGGACTAGCGGCTCACGAGCAGTACTTC. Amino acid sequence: CASSSTPPGLAAHEQYF. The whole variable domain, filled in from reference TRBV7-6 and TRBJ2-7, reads GAGVSQSPRYKVTKRGQDVALRCDPISGHVSLYWYRQALGQGPEFLTYFNYEAQQDKSGLPNDRFSAERPEGSISTLTIQRTEQRDSAMYRCASSSTPPGLAAHEQYFGPGTRLTVT.

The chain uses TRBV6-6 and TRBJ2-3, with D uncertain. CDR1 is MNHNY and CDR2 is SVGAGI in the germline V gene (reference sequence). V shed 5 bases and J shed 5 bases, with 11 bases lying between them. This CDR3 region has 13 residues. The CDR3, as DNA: TGTGCCAGCAGTCTCAAACTGAGAGATACGCAGTATTTT. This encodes CASSLKLRDTQYF.

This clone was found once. As DNA, the CDR3 is TGTGCCAGCAGCTTTAGCCCTGGCGGGCAGTCGGGGAACACCATATATTTT. It specifies CASSFSPGGQSGNTIYF. This rearrangement joins TRBV7-2 to TRBJ1-3; D is undetermined. CDR1 is SGHTA, CDR2 FQGNSA, per germline. The V end was cut by 3 bases, the J end by 7 bases, with 22 bases between. This CDR3 is 17 amino acids long.

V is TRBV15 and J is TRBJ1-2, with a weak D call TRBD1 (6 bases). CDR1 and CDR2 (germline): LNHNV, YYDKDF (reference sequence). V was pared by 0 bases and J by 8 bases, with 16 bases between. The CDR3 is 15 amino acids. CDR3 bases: TGTGCCACCAGCAGAGAAGTGACAGGTCTGGGAGGCTACACCTTC. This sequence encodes CATSREVTGLGGYTF.

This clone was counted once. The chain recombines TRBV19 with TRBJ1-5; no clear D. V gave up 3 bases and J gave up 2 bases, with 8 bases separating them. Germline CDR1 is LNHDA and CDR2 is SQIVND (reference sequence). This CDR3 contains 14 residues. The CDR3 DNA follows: TGTGCCAGTAGTATGTGGTCAGGCAATCAGCCCCAGCATTTT. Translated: CASSMWSGNQPQHF.

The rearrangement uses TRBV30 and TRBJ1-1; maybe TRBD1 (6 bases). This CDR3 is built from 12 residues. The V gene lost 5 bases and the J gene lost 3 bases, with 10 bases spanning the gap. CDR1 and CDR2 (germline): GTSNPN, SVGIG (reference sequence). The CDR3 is CAWGGQYTEAFF. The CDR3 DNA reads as TGTGCCTGGGGGGGCCAGTACACTGAAGCTTTCTTT.

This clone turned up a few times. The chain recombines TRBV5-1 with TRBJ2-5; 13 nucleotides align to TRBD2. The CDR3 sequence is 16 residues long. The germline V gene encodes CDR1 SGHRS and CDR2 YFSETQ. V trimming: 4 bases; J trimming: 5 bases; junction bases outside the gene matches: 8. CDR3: CASSLRTSGSAETQYF. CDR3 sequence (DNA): TGCGCCAGCAGCCTTCGGACTAGCGGGAGTGCTGAGACCCAGTACTTC.

CDR3 region: CASSLGGVGGYTF. The DNA for the CDR3 is TGTGCCAGCAGTTTAGGGGGGGTCGGCGGCTACACCTTC. The J gene is TRBJ1-2, the V gene TRBV12-3 or TRBV12-4; the D gene is possibly TRBD1 (5 bases). The CDR3 totals 13 residues. Trimming removed 1 base from V and 8 bases from J, with 11 bases in between.

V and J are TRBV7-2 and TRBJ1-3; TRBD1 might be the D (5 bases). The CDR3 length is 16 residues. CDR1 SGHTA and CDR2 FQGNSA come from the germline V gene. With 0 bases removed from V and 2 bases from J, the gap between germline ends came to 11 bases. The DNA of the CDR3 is TGTGCCAGCAGCTTAGCGATGGCAGGGCCTGGAAACACCATATATTTT. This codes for CASSLAMAGPGNTIYF.

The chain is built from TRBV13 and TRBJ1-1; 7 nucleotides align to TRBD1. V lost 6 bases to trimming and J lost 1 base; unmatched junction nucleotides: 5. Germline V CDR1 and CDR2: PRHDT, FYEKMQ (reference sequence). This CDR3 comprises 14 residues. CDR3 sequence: CASREGAQNTEAFF. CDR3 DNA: TGTGCCAGCAGAGAGGGGGCACAGAACACTGAAGCTTTCTTT.

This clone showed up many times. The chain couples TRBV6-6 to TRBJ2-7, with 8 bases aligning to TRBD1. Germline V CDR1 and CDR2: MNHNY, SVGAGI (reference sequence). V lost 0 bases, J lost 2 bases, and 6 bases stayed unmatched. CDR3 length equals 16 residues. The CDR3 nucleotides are TGTGCCAGCAGTTACTCGGGCGGGACAGGCCCCTACGAGCAGTACTTC. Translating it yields CASSYSGGTGPYEQYF.

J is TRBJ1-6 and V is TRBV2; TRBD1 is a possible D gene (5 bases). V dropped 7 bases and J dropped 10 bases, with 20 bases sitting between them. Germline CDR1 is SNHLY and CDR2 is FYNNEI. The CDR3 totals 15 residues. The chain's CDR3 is CASMTMGGVESPLHF. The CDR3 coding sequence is TGTGCCAGCATGACTATGGGGGGTGTCGAATCACCCCTCCACTTT. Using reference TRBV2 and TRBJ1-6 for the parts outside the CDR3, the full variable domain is EPEVTQTPSHQVTQMGQEVILRCVPISNHLYFYWYRQILGQKVEFLVSFYNNEISEKSEIFDDQFSVERPDGSNFTLKIRSTKLEDSAMYFCASMTMGGVESPLHFGNGTRLTVT.

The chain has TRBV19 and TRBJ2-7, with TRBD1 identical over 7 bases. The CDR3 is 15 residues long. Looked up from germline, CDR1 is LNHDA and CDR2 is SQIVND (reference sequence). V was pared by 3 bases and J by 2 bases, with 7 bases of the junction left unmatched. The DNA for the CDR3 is TGTGCCAGTAGTATTAGTAGGGGGCAGCCCTACGAGCAGTACTTC. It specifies CASSISRGQPYEQYF. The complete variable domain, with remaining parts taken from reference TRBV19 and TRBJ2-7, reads DGGITQSPKYLFRKEGQNVTLSCEQNLNHDAMYWYRQDPGQGLRLIYYSQIVNDFQKGDIAEGYSVSREKKESFPLTVTSAQKNPTAFYLCASSISRGQPYEQYFGPGTRLTVT.

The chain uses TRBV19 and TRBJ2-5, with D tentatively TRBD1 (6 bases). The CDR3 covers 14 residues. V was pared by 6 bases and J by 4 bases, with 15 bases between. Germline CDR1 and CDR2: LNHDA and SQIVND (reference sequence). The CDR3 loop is CASSNTQGIETQYF. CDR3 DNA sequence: TGTGCCAGTAGCAACACACAGGGTATAGAGACCCAGTACTTC.

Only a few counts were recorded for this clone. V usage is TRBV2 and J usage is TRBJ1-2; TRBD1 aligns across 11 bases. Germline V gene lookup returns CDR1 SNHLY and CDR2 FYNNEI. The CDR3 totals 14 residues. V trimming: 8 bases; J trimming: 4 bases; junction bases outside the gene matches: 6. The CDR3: CASVGQGASYGYTF. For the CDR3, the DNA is TGTGCCAGCGTTGGACAGGGGGCGTCCTATGGCTACACCTTC.

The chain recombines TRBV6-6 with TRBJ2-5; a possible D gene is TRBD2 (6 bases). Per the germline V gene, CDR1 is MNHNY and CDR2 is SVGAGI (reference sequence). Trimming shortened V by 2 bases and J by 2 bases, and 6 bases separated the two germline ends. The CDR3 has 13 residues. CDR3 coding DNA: TGTGCCAGCAGTTACGCGGGGCAAGAGACCCAGTACTTC. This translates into CASSYAGQETQYF.

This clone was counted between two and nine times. CDR3 in amino acids: CAISGGQREAFF. The CDR3 DNA follows: TGTGCCATCAGTGGGGGACAGCGTGAAGCTTTCTTT. V gene TRBV10-3 combines with J gene TRBJ1-1, with 7 bases fitting TRBD1. Germline V CDR1 and CDR2: ENHRY, SYGVKD. This CDR3 has 12 residues. Germline trimming cut 4 bases from V and 7 bases from J; bases unmatched to any gene: 3.

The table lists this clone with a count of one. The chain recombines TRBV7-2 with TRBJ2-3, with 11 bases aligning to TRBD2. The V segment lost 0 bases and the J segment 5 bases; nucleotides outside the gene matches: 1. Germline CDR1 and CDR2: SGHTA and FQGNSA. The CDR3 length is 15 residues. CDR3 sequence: CASSLASGGVDTQYF. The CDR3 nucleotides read TGTGCCAGCAGCTTAGCTAGCGGGGGGGTAGATACGCAGTATTTT.

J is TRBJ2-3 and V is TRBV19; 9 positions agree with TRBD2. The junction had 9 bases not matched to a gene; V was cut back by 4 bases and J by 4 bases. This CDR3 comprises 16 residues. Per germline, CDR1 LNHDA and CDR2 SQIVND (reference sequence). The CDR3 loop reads CASSTYSGSPSDTQYF. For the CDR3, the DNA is TGTGCCAGTAGTACTTATAGCGGGAGCCCCTCAGATACGCAGTATTTT.